The 19 T cell receptor beta chains below come from one sample, sequenced in a study of blood T cell repertoires in COVID-19. Produced via immunoSEQ multiplex PCR; TCRdb's table is partial and in-frame only. Of approximately 150,000 clones listed, about nine tenths were seen once; the top ten hold about 11%. Sequences were obtained from PBMCs or T cells enriched from blood (not recorded which). The receptors derive from a man in his sixties who had recovered from COVID-19.

This chain joins TRBV7-9 and TRBJ1-4, with TRBD1 matching 9 bases. The CDR3 length is 16 residues. J lost 6 bases, V lost 3 bases, and 8 bases had no gene match. The germline V gene has CDR1 SEHNR and CDR2 FQNEAQ (reference sequence). The CDR3 DNA reads TGTGCCAGCAGCTTTAGGACAGGGGATTTGGATGAAAAACTGTTTTTT. Amino acids: CASSFRTGDLDEKLFF.

The chain uses TRBV27 and TRBJ2-7; 11 bases align to TRBD2. This CDR3 spans 16 amino acids. The J segment lost 6 bases and the V segment lost 4 bases, leaving 11 bases of the junction unmatched. Germline loops: CDR1 MNHEY, CDR2 SMNVEV (reference sequence). DNA for the CDR3: TGTGCCAGCAGTTCGGTGATACTAGCGGGAGTCTTCGAGCAGTACTTC. Protein sequence: CASSSVILAGVFEQYF.

The chain couples TRBV27 to TRBJ2-7, with D unclear. Germline V gene sequence: CDR1 MNHEY, CDR2 SMNVEV (reference sequence). The ends were cut back, 6 bases at V and 3 bases at J, with 12 bases in the middle. This CDR3 is built from 13 residues. The CDR3 nucleotides read TGTGCCAGCAGAAAATTCGGAGTCTACGAGCAGTACTTC. As protein: CASRKFGVYEQYF.

This sequence joins TRBV5-6 and TRBJ2-3; D is possibly TRBD1 (5 bases). Looked up from germline, CDR1 is SGHDT and CDR2 is YYEEEE. The CDR3 sequence is 17 residues long. Trimming pared 4 bases from V and 1 base from J, leaving 19 bases between. The CDR3 region has the DNA TGTGCCAGCAGCCCCACCCTCCAGGGCCTGGGCACAGATACGCAGTATTTT. It translates to CASSPTLQGLGTDTQYF.

The count of this clone is one. The gene calls are TRBV5-4 and TRBJ2-7, with 10 bases aligning to TRBD2. The CDR3 loop spans 15 amino acids. Germline V CDR1 and CDR2: SGHNT, YYREEE (reference sequence). Trimming took 5 bases from V and 5 from J; bases not matched to a gene: 10. The CDR3 coding sequence is TGTGCCAGCAGTTATTTGACTAGCGGGCTCGACGAGCAGTACTTC. Protein product: CASSYLTSGLDEQYF.

This chain links TRBV7-8 with TRBJ2-7; a possible D gene is TRBD2 (6 bases). The CDR3 extends over 15 amino acids. Germline V CDR1 and CDR2: SGHVS, FQNEAQ. Deletions cut 5 bases from V and 3 bases from J, with 17 bases between. The CDR3 sequence: CASSPQVGGIYEQYF. In nucleotides, the CDR3 is TGTGCCAGCAGCCCTCAGGTTGGGGGGATCTACGAGCAGTACTTC.

This rearrangement joins TRBV28 to TRBJ2-1; 8 nucleotides match TRBD2. CDR3 length equals 16 residues. The germline V gene has CDR1 MDHEN and CDR2 SYDVKM. After removal of 5 bases from V and 4 bases from J, the junction contained 10 bases not matched to a gene. The CDR3 sequence is CASSKDLAGLYNEQFF. CDR3 nucleotides: TGTGCCAGCAGTAAGGACTTAGCGGGGTTATACAATGAGCAGTTCTTC.

The CDR3 here is CASSPDSSYEQYF. In DNA form, the CDR3 reads TGTGCCAGCAGCCCTGACAGCTCCTACGAGCAGTACTTC. The J gene is TRBJ2-7, the V gene TRBV14; D might be TRBD1 (5 bases). CDR3 size: 13 residues. The germline V gene has CDR1 SGHDN and CDR2 FVKESK. Trimming cost V 4 bases and J 0 bases, with 7 bases left between them.

This chain connects TRBV5-1 to TRBJ2-2; 7 nucleotides line up with TRBD1. V shed 0 bases and J 3 bases; nucleotides not matched to a gene: 2. This CDR3 contains 15 residues. The V gene's germline CDR1 is SGHRS and CDR2 YFSETQ. CDR3 coding DNA: TGCGCCAGCAGCTTGGGACAGGGTCACACCGGGGAGCTGTTTTTT. Encoded protein: CASSLGQGHTGELFF.

V usage is TRBV7-9 and J usage is TRBJ2-1, with TRBD2 matching 13 bases. The junction had 6 bases not matched to a gene; V was cut back by 4 bases and J by 6 bases. The length of the CDR3 is 16 residues. Germline CDR1 and CDR2: SEHNR and FQNEAQ (reference sequence). The CDR3 region has the DNA TGTGCCAGCAGCTCCCGGACTAGCGGGAGTATCAATGAGCAGTTCTTC. It translates to CASSSRTSGSINEQFF. The complete variable domain, with remaining parts taken from reference TRBV7-9 and TRBJ2-1, reads DTGVSQNPRHKITKRGQNVTFRCDPISEHNRLYWYRQTLGQGPEFLTYFQNEAQLEKSRLLSDRFSAERPKGSFSTLEIQRTEQGDSAMYLCASSSRTSGSINEQFFGPGTRLTVL.

CDR3 sequence (DNA): TGTGCCAGCAGTCACATTCAGGGGCCTAGCACAGATACGCAGTATTTT. Protein sequence: CASSHIQGPSTDTQYF. The chain has TRBV2 and TRBJ2-3, with D maybe TRBD1 (6 bases). CDR1 SNHLY and CDR2 FYNNEI come from the germline V gene. The CDR3 runs 16 residues. The ends were cut back, 5 bases at V and 0 bases at J, with 15 bases in the middle.

The J gene is TRBJ2-1, the V gene TRBV11-2; TRBD2 aligns across 13 bases. Per germline, CDR1 SGHAT and CDR2 FQNNGV. The trim removed 2 bases at V and 8 bases at J, leaving 3 bases unmatched. The CDR3 length is 15 residues. CDR3 DNA: TGTGCCAGCAGCTTACGGACTAGCGGGAGCCATGAGCAGTTCTTC. Amino acid sequence: CASSLRTSGSHEQFF.

This chain links TRBV7-2 with TRBJ1-4; D remains unclear. There are 12 residues in the CDR3. V was cut by 0 bases and J by 16 bases, with 12 bases left in between. Germline V CDR1 and CDR2: SGHTA, FQGNSA. In DNA, the CDR3 is TGTGCCAGCAGCTTAGCTGTCGGGAAAGCGTTTTTT. Protein: CASSLAVGKAFF.

This chain uses TRBV24-1 with TRBJ2-3; weak D call: TRBD2 (5 bases). The CDR3 has 13 amino acids. Trimming left V 12 bases short and J 2 bases short, with 14 bases between. The germline gives CDR1 KGHDR, CDR2 SFDVKD. CDR3 DNA sequence: TGTGCCGCAGGCGGGCAGTTCACAGATACGCAGTATTTT. Translation gives CAAGGQFTDTQYF.

The chain carries TRBV19 and TRBJ2-1, with no clear D. The CDR3 consists of 16 residues. Germline-derived CDR1 and CDR2 are LNHDA and SQIVND (reference sequence). Trimming cost V 0 bases and J 1 base, with 10 bases left between them. CDR3 sequence (DNA): TGTGCCAGTAGTATAGAGGTCAGTCGTTCCTACAATGAGCAGTTCTTC. This encodes CASSIEVSRSYNEQFF.

This clone came up a few times. The genes are TRBV7-8 and TRBJ1-1; the match to TRBD1 covers 8 bases. This CDR3 comprises 13 residues. J was trimmed by 4 bases and V by 5 bases; bases with no gene match: 3. Germline V gene data show CDR1 as SGHVS and CDR2 as FQNEAQ. CDR3 sequence reads: CASSLDRGTEAFF. CDR3 DNA sequence: TGTGCCAGCAGCCTAGACAGGGGCACTGAAGCTTTCTTT. Using reference TRBV7-8 and TRBJ1-1 for the parts outside the CDR3, the full variable domain is GAGVSQSPRYKVAKRGQDVALRCDPISGHVSLFWYQQALGQGPEFLTYFQNEAQLDKSGLPSDRFFAERPEGSVSTLKIQRTQQEDSAVYLCASSLDRGTEAFFGQGTRLTVV.

This chain uses TRBV5-6 with TRBJ2-3, with D possibly being TRBD1 (6 bases). Germline CDR1 and CDR2: SGHDT and YYEEEE. CDR3 length equals 15 residues. Trimming shortened V by 1 base and J by 2 bases, and 11 bases separated the two germline ends. This CDR3 reads CASSLWDTNTDTQYF. CDR3 nucleotides: TGTGCCAGCAGCTTGTGGGACACCAACACAGATACGCAGTATTTT.

This chain connects TRBV11-2 to TRBJ1-3; tentative D call: TRBD1 (6 bases). This CDR3 is built from 14 residues. Looked up from germline, CDR1 is SGHAT and CDR2 is FQNNGV. V was clipped by 3 bases and J by 4 bases, with 10 bases between them. CDR3 DNA: TGTGCCAGCAGCTTGGGGGGGCCAGGAAACACCATATATTTT. It specifies CASSLGGPGNTIYF.

The genes are TRBV6-5 and TRBJ2-7, with unresolved D. The CDR3 has 13 residues. V lost 11 bases and J lost 6, with 20 bases in between. The germline CDR1 and CDR2 sequences are MNHEY and SVGAGI. CDR3 sequence (DNA): TGTGCCCCCAAGCCAGGTAACCCTTGCGAGCAGTACTTC. It translates to CAPKPGNPCEQYF.